The clone carrying this T cell receptor (beta chain) showed up just a few times. Antigen unknown. This entry comes from a study of CD8+ T cells in alopecia areata. The overall study: Percent of scalp involved defined treated patients' severity scores.

The CDR3 has 14 amino acids. The V and J ends lost 0 bases and 5 bases, in that order; junction bases with no gene match: 4. Looked up from germline, CDR1 is SGDLS and CDR2 is YYNGEE. Following RNA extraction, reverse transcription yielded cDNA that acted as the sequencing template. Sequencing was performed with immunoSEQ multiplex PCR; in TCRdb, only in-frame clones are kept and a portion is missing. The table has a few hundred thousand clones, about 40% seen once; the top ten hold over 2%. Documented treatment: oral pan-JAK inhibitor, 5-10 mg twice daily. General observations from the study: Normal scalp had lower clonality than lesional scalp, with alopecia totalis/universalis lesions showing this most strongly. With tofacitinib ongoing, many expanded lesional clones persisted in both scalp and blood.

This clonotype originated in a human donor with alopecia areata. The chain combines TRBV9 with TRBJ2-5; 7 nucleotides align to TRBD2. The sequenced sample was CD4+ T cells sorted from blood, obtained at roughly week 38, from a patient treated with tofacitinib. The DNA for the CDR3 is TGTGCCAGCAGCGTAGTGGTGGGAGGGGAGACCCAGTACTTC. Encoded protein: CASSVVVGGETQYF.